These 14 T cell receptor beta chains were all obtained from the same sample, sequenced in a study of T cells after yellow fever vaccination. TCRdb re-called the 5' RACE reads with MiXCR, one entry per CDR3 protein. The sample lists about 360,000 distinct CDR3 sequences, about 6% occurring once. This material consisted of PBMCs, taken 5 days after the yellow fever booster vaccination. These receptors were collected from a man aged 25 to 40 who received the YFV17D yellow fever vaccine.

There are many counts of this clonotype. V and J are TRBV15 and TRBJ2-5; the match to TRBD2 covers 12 bases. The germline V gene has CDR1 LNHNV and CDR2 YYDKDF (reference sequence). J gave up 4 bases and V 5 bases, and 5 bases lay outside the gene matches. The CDR3 sequence is 15 residues long. Here the CDR3 DNA reads TGTGCCACCAGCTTGACTAGCGGGAGATCAGAGACCCAGTACTTC. Translation gives CATSLTSGRSETQYF.

The chain recombines TRBV19 with TRBJ2-5; the D call may be TRBD1 or TRBD2 (5 bases each). Per the germline V gene, CDR1 is LNHDA and CDR2 is SQIVND (reference sequence). V dropped 6 bases and J dropped 4 bases, with 15 bases sitting between them. This CDR3 spans 14 amino acids. The CDR3 sequence is CASSRGSGRETQYF. The CDR3 coding sequence is TGTGCCAGTAGCCGGGGCAGTGGAAGAGAGACCCAGTACTTC.

The V call is TRBV20-1, the J call TRBJ2-5, with TRBD2 identical over 7 bases. Germline CDR1 is DFQATT and CDR2 is SNEGSKA (reference sequence). J lost 4 bases, V lost 3 bases, and 11 bases had no gene match. CDR3 size: 15 residues. The CDR3 coding sequence is TGCAGTGCTAGGGTAGCGGGCCGTGGAGGAGAGACCCAGTACTTC. It translates to CSARVAGRGGETQYF.

The genes are TRBV7-2 and TRBJ1-6; TRBD1 is a possible D gene (5 bases). CDR1 and CDR2 (germline): SGHTA, FQGNSA. Between the trimmed V and J ends, which lost 0 bases and 5 bases, there was a span of 17 bases. This CDR3 region has 18 residues. CDR3 sequence: CASSLASGYDDNNSPLHF. The CDR3 DNA reads TGTGCCAGCAGCTTAGCGTCAGGGTACGATGATAATAATTCACCCCTCCACTTT.

This clonotype was detected a few times. This chain uses TRBV29-1 with TRBJ2-1, with unresolved D. The CDR3 length is 12 residues. Germline CDR1 is SQVTM and CDR2 is ANQGSEA. V was pared by 7 bases and J by 0 bases, with 7 bases between. The CDR3 here is CSAGSSYNEQFF. DNA for the CDR3: TGCAGCGCGGGTAGCTCCTACAATGAGCAGTTCTTC.

This clonotype occurred many times. This rearrangement joins TRBV4-3 to TRBJ1-2; D remains unclear. The length of the CDR3 is 15 residues. Trimming pared 0 bases from V and 4 bases from J, leaving 12 bases between. CDR1 is LGHNA, CDR2 YSLEER, per germline. The chain's CDR3 is CASSQDAKQSYGYTF. The DNA of the CDR3 is TGCGCCAGCAGCCAAGATGCGAAACAGAGCTATGGCTACACCTTC.

The table lists this clonotype with many counts. In DNA, the CDR3 is TGTGCCAGCAGGCGGCGACTAGCGGGTATCACAGATACGCAGTATTTT. Protein: CASRRRLAGITDTQYF. J is TRBJ2-3 and V is TRBV27; TRBD2 matches at 10 bases. The CDR3 covers 16 residues. CDR1 is MNHEY and CDR2 is SMNVEV in the germline V gene (reference sequence). The V and J ends lost 6 bases and 2 bases, in that order; junction bases with no gene match: 8.

The chain combines TRBV7-7 with TRBJ2-5; D remains ambiguous. Trimming cost V 1 base and J 0 bases, with 6 bases left between them. The CDR3 totals 14 residues. Looked up from germline, CDR1 is SSHAT and CDR2 is FNYEAQ (reference sequence). CDR3 region: CASSLEADQETQYF. The DNA of the CDR3 is TGTGCCAGCAGCTTAGAAGCAGACCAAGAGACCCAGTACTTC. The variable domain in full, completed from reference TRBV7-7 and TRBJ2-5, reads GAGVSQSPRYKVTKRGQDVTLRCDPISSHATLYWYQQALGQGPEFLTYFNYEAQPDKSGLPSDRFSAERPEGSISTLTIQRTEQRDSAMYRCASSLEADQETQYFGPGTRLLVL.

This chain connects TRBV24-1 to TRBJ2-7; tentative D call: TRBD1 (6 bases). Germline CDR1 reads KGHDR; CDR2 reads SFDVKD. V was pared by 4 bases and J by 0 bases, with 12 bases between. The CDR3 runs 15 residues. The CDR3 spells CATSETGQHSYEQYF. The CDR3 bases are TGTGCCACCAGTGAAACCGGACAGCACTCCTACGAGCAGTACTTC.

This clonotype was found many times. V is TRBV12-5 and J is TRBJ2-1; possible D gene TRBD2, 5 bases. Germline V gene data show CDR1 as LGHNT and CDR2 as FRNRAP. The CDR3 spans 15 residues. V lost 6 bases to trimming and J lost 0 bases, with 12 bases between them. CDR3 nucleotide sequence: TGTGCTAGTGGCCGACGACTAAGCTCCTACAATGAGCAGTTCTTC. It codes for CASGRRLSSYNEQFF.

This clonotype was seen only a few times. V gene TRBV14 combines with J gene TRBJ2-3; 9 bases fit TRBD2. The ends lost 4 bases at V and 8 bases at J; junction bases unmatched: 7. Germline V CDR1 and CDR2: SGHDN, FVKESK. CDR3 length: 14 amino acids. CDR3 region: CASSPGTSSGTQYF. CDR3 in DNA: TGTGCCAGCAGCCCCGGGACTAGCTCTGGTACGCAGTATTTT.

The table lists this clonotype with many counts. The chain has TRBV7-2 and TRBJ1-4; D not resolved. The germline CDR1 and CDR2 sequences are SGHTA and FQGNSA. Trimming stripped 3 bases from V and 5 bases from J, with 7 bases between. The CDR3 is 13 residues long. The CDR3: CASSLAGNEKLFF. In nucleotides, the CDR3 is TGTGCCAGCAGCTTGGCCGGGAATGAAAAACTGTTTTTT.

The chain couples TRBV6-2 or TRBV6-3 to TRBJ1-1; tentatively, D is TRBD1 (5 bases). Germline CDR1 is MNHEY and CDR2 is SVGEGT. The CDR3 totals 11 residues. V lost 4 bases and J lost 13, with 13 bases in between. CDR3 region: CASSSGPRGFF. The CDR3 DNA follows: TGTGCCAGCAGTTCCGGACCAAGGGGTTTCTTT.

CDR3 sequence (DNA): TGCAGCACAACGGTAGTATCTGGTACAGATACGCAGTATTTT. Residues: CSTTVVSGTDTQYF. The chain recombines TRBV29-1 with TRBJ2-3; D unresolved. V was trimmed by 8 bases and J by 3 bases, leaving 18 bases between them. There are 14 residues in the CDR3. Germline CDR1 reads SQVTM; CDR2 reads ANQGSEA.